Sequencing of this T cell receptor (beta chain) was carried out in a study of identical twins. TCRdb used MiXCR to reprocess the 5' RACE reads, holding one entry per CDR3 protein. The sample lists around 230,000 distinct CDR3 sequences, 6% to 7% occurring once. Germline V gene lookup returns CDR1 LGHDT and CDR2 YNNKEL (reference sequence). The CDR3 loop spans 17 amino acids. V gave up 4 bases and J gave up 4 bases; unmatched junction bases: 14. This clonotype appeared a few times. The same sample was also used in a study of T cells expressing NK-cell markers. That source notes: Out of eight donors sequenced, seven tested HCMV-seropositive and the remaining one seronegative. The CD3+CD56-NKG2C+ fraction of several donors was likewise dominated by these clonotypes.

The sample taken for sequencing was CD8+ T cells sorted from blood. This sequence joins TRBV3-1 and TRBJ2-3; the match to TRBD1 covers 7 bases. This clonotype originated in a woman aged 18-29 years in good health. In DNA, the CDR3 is TGTGCCAGCAGCCCACCAAGGACAGGATGGGTCGCAGATACGCAGTATTTT. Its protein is CASSPPRTGWVADTQYF.